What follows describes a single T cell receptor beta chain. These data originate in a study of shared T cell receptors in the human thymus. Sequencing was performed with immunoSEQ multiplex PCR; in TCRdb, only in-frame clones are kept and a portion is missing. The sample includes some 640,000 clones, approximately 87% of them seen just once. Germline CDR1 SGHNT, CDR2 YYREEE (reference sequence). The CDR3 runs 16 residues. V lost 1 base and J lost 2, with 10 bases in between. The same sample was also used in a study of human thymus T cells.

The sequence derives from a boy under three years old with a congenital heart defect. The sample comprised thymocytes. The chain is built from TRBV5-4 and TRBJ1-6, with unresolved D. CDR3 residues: CASSLRGNTYNSPLHF. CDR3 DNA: TGTGCCAGCAGCTTGCGCGGGAATACCTATAATTCACCCCTCCACTTT.